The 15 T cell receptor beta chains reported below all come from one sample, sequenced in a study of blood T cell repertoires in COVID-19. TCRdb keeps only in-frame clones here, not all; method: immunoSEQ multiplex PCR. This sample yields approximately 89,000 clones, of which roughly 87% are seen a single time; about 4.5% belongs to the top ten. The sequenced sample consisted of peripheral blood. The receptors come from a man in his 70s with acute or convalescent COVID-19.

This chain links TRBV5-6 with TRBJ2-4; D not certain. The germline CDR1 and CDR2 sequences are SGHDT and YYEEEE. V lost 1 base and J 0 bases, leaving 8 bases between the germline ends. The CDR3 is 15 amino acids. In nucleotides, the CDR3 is TGTGCCAGCAGCTTGACAACATTAGCCAAAAACATTCAGTACTTC. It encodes CASSLTTLAKNIQYF.

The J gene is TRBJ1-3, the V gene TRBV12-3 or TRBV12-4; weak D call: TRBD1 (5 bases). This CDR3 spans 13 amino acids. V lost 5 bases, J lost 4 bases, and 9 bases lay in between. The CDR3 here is CASSRGTGNTIYF. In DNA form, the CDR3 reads TGTGCCAGCAGTAGGGGAACGGGAAACACCATATATTTT.

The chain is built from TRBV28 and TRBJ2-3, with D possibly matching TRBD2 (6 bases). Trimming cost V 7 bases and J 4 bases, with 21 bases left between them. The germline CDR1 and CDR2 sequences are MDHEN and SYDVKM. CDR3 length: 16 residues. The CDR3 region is CASTLGRGTGADTQYF. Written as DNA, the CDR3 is TGTGCCAGCACTCTTGGGCGGGGAACAGGAGCAGATACGCAGTATTTT.

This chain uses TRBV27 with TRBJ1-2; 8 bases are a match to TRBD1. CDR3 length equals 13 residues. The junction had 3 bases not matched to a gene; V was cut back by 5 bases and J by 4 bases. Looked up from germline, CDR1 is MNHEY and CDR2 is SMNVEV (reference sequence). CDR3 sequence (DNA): TGTGCCAGCAGTACTGGGACAGGCTATGGCTACACCTTC. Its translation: CASSTGTGYGYTF.

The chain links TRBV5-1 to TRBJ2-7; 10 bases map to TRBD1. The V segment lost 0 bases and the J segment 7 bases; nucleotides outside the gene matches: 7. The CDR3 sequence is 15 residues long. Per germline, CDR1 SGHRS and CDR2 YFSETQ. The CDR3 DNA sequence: TGCGCCAGCAGCTTGGCGGACAGGGGGGTATGGGAGCAGTACGTC. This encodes CASSLADRGVWEQYV.

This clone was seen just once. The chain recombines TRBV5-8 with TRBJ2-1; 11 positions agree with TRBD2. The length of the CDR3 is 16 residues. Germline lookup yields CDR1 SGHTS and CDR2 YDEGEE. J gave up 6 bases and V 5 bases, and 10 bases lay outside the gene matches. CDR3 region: CASSRITSGGVNEQFF. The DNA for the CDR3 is TGTGCCAGCAGTCGGATAACTAGCGGGGGAGTCAATGAGCAGTTCTTC. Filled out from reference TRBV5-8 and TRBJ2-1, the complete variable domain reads EAGVTQSPTHLIKTRGQQATLRCSPISGHTSVYWYQQALGLGLQFLLWYDEGEERNRGNFPPRFSGRQFPNYSSELNVNALELEDSALYLCASSRITSGGVNEQFFGPGTRLTVL.

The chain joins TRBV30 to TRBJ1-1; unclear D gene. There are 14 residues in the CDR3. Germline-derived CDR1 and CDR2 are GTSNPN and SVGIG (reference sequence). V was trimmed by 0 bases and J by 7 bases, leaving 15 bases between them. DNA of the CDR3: TGTGCCTGGAGTGTACCGGAGGAACGCGGTGAAGCTTTCTTT. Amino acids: CAWSVPEERGEAFF.

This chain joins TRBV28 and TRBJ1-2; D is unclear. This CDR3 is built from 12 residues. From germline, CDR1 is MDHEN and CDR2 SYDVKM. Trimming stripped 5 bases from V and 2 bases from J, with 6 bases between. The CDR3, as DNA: TGTGCCAGCAGTAACGCGAACTATGGCTACACCTTC. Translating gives CASSNANYGYTF.

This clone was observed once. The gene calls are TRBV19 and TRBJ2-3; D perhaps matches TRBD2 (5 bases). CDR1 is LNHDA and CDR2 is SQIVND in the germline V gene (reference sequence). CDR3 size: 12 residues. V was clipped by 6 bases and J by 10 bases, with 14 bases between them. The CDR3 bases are TGTGCCAGTAGCGTACTTGAGGGCTCGCAGTATTTT. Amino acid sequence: CASSVLEGSQYF.

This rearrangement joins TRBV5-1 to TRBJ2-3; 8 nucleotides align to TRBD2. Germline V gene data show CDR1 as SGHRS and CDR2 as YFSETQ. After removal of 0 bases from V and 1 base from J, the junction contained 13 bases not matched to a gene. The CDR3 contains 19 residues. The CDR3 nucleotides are TGCGCCAGCAGCTTGGAAGTCTCCAGCGGGGGTTTCCGCACAGATACGCAGTATTTT. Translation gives CASSLEVSSGGFRTDTQYF.

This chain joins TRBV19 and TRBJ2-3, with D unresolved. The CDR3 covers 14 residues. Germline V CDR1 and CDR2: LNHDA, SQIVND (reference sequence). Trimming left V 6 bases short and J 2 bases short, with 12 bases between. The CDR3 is CASSSWLVTDTQYF. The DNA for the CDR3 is TGTGCCAGTAGCTCGTGGCTGGTCACAGATACGCAGTATTTT.

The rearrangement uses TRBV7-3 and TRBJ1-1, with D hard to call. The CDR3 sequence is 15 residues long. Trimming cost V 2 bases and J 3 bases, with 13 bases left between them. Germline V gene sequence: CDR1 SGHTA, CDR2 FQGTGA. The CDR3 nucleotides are TGTGCCAGCAGCTTAGGACCCATGAGGGACACTGAAGCTTTCTTT. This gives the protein CASSLGPMRDTEAFF.

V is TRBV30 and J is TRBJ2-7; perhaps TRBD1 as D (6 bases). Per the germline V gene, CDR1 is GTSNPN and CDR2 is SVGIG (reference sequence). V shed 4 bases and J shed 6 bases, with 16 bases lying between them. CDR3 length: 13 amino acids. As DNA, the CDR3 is TGTGCCTGGAATCCAGGGGTGGTCTTCGAGCAGTACTTC. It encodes CAWNPGVVFEQYF.

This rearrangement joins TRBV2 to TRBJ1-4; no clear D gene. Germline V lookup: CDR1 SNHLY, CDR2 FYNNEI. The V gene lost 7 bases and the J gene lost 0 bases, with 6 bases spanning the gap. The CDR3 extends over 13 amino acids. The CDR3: CASKLATNEKLFF. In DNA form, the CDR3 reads TGTGCCAGCAAACTTGCAACTAATGAAAAACTGTTTTTT.

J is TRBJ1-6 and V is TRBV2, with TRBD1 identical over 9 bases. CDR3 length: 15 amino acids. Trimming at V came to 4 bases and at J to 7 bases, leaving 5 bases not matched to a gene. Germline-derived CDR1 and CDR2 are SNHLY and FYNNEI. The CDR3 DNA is TGTGCCAGCAGTGGGGGACAGGGTCGGAATTCACCCCTCCACTTT. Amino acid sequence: CASSGGQGRNSPLHF.